The subject of this entry is one TCR beta chain. Its antigen remains unidentified. Assay used: immunoSEQ multiplex PCR; TCRdb lists only in-frame clones, some missing. The sample shows about 110,000 clones, 81% of them seen only once. The data were taken from a study of radiotherapy plus CTLA-4 blockade in lung cancer. V lost 4 bases, J lost 6 bases, and 11 bases lay in between. Germline V gives CDR1 LGHNA, CDR2 YSLEER. This CDR3 has 13 amino acids. Study outcomes and limitations: Clones derived from tumor TCRs expanded in blood after radiotherapy plus ipilimumab.

The input for sequencing was peripheral blood, taken from a patient treated with radiotherapy plus ipilimumab. This clonotype originated in a human donor with non-small cell lung cancer that progressed on radiotherapy plus ipilimumab. Some clones in this sample may be carry-over from other donors' samples. The chain has TRBV4-3 and TRBJ2-3; D gene uncertain. The CDR3 DNA reads as TGCGCCAGCAGCCGGGTGGTTTCGGATACGCAGTATTTT. Translated: CASSRVVSDTQYF.